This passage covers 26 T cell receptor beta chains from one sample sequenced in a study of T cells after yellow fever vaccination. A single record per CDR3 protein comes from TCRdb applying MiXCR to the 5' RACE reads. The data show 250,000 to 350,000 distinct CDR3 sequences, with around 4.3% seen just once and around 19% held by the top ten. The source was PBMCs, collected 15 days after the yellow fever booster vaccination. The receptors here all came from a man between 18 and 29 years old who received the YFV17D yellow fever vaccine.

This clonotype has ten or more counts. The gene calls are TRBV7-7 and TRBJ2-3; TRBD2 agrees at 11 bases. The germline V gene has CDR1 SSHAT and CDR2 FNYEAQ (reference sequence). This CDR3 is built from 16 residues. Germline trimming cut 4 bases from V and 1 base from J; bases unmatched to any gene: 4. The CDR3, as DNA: TGTGCCAGCAGCTCTAGCGGGGGGCCGGGCACAGATACGCAGTATTTT. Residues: CASSSSGGPGTDTQYF.

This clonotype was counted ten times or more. For the CDR3, the DNA is TGTGCCAGCAGTCGCAGACTTGATGAGGGCCAGTACTTC. This gives the protein CASSRRLDEGQYF. This rearrangement joins TRBV7-9 to TRBJ2-5; D is perhaps TRBD2 (5 bases). The CDR3 runs to 13 residues. Germline values: CDR1 SEHNR, CDR2 FQNEAQ (reference sequence). Trimming pared 6 bases from V and 10 bases from J, leaving 18 bases between.

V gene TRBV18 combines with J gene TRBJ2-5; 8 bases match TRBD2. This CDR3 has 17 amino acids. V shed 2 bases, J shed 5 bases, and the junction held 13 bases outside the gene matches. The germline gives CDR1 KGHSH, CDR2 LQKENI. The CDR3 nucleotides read TGTGCCAGCTCACCATATCGACTAGCGCGGGTGGAGGAGACCCAGTACTTC. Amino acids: CASSPYRLARVEETQYF.

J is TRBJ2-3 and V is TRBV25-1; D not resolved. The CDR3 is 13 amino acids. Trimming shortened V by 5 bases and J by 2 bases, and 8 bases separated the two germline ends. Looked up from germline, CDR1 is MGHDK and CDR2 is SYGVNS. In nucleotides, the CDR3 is TGTGCCAGCAGTATAGCTTCCACAGATACGCAGTATTTT. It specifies CASSIASTDTQYF.

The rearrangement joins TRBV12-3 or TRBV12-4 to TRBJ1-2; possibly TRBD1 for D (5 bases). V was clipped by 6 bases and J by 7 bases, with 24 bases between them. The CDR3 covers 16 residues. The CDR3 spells CASRRPGTLPGGGYTF. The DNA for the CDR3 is TGTGCCAGCAGAAGACCTGGGACTTTACCGGGAGGTGGCTACACCTTC.

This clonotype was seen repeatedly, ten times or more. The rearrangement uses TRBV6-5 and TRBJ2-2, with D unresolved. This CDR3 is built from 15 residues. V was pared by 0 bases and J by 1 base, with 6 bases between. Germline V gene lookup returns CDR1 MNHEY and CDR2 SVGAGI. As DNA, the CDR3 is TGTGCCAGCAGTTACTCGGGCAGGAACACCGGGGAGCTGTTTTTT. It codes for CASSYSGRNTGELFF.

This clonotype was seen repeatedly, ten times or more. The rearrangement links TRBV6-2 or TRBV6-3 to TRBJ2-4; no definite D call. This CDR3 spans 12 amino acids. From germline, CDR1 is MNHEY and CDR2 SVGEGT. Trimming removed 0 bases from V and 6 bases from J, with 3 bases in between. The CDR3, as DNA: TGTGCCAGCAGTTACTCGGGAAACATTCAGTACTTC. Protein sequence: CASSYSGNIQYF.

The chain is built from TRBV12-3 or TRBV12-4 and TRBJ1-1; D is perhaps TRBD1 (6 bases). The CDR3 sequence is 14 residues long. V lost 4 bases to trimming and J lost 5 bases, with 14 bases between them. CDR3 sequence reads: CASSWGGARTEAFF. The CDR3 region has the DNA TGTGCCAGCAGTTGGGGGGGGGCGCGTACTGAAGCTTTCTTT.

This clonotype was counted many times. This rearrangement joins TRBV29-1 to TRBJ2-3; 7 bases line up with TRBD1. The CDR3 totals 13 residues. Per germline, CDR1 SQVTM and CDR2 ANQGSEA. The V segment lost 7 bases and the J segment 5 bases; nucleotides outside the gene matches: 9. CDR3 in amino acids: CSDNRGSGDTQYF. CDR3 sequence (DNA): TGCAGCGATAACAGGGGATCGGGAGATACGCAGTATTTT.

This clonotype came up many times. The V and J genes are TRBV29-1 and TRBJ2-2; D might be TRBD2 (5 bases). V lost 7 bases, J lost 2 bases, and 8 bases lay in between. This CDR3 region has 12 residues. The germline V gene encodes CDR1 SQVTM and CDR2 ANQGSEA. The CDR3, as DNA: TGCAGCGCCCGACTAAACACCGGGGAGCTGTTTTTT. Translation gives CSARLNTGELFF.

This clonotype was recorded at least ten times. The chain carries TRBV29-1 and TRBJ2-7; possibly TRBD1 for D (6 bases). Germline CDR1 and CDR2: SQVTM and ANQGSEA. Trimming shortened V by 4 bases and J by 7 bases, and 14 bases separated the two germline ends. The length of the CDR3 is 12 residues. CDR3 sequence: CSVVIQGEEQYF. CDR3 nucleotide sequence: TGCAGCGTTGTGATACAGGGTGAGGAGCAGTACTTC.

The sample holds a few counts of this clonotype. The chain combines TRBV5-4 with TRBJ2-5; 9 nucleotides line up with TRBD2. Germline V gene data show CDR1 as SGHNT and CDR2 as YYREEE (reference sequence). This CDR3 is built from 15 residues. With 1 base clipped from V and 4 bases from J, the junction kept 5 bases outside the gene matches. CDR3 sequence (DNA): TGTGCCAGCAGCTTGCCGCTAGCGGGGTCAGAGACCCAGTACTTC. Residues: CASSLPLAGSETQYF.

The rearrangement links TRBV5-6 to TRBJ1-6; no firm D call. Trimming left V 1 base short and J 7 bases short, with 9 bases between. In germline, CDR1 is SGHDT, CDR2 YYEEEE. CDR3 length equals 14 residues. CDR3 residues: CASSLYWQNSPLHF. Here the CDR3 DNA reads TGTGCCAGCAGCTTGTACTGGCAAAATTCACCCCTCCACTTT.

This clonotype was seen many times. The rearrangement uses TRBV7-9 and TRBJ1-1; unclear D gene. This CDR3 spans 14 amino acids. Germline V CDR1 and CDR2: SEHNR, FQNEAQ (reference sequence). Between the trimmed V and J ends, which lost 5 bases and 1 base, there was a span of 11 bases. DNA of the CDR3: TGTGCCAGCAGCCCATCCGGGCGGAACACTGAAGCTTTCTTT. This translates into CASSPSGRNTEAFF.

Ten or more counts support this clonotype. CDR3 in DNA: TGCAGTGCTAGACCCCGCCAGGGCAAAGCCAAAAACATTCAGTACTTC. Translating gives CSARPRQGKAKNIQYF. The gene calls are TRBV20-1 and TRBJ2-4; weak D call: TRBD1 (5 bases). Germline CDR1 DFQATT, CDR2 SNEGSKA (reference sequence). The germline V and J ends were trimmed by 2 bases and 0 bases, with 14 bases remaining between them. There are 16 residues in the CDR3.

The CDR3 sequence is CASSLPGQASYGYTF. The CDR3 region has the DNA TGTGCCAGTAGTTTACCGGGACAGGCCAGCTATGGCTACACCTTC. The V and J genes are TRBV19 and TRBJ1-2, with 8 nucleotides matching TRBD1. CDR1 and CDR2 (germline): LNHDA, SQIVND (reference sequence). The CDR3 contains 15 residues. With V trimmed by 5 bases and J by 4 bases, 9 bases remained unmatched.

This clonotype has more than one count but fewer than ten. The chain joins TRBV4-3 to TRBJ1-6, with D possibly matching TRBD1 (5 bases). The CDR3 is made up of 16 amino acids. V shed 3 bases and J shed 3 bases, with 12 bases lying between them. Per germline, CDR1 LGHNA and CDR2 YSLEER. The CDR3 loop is CASSQVQGVYNSPLHF. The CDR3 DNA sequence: TGCGCCAGCAGCCAGGTCCAGGGCGTCTATAATTCACCCCTCCACTTT.

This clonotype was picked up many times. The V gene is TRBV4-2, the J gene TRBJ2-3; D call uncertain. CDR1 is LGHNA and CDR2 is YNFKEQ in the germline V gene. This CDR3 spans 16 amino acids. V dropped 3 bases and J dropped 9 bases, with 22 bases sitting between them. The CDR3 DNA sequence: TGTGCCAGCAGCCACCCCTCCCCCCCTCTACTGAGGACGCAGTATTTT. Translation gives CASSHPSPPLLRTQYF.

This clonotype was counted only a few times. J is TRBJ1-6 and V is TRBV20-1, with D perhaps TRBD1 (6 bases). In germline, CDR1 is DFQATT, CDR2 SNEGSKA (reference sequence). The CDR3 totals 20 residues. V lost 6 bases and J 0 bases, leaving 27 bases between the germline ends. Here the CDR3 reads CSARRDTVFLPSSYNSPLHF. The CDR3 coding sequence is TGCAGTGCCAGGCGGGACACCGTCTTTCTGCCGAGCTCCTATAATTCACCCCTCCACTTT.

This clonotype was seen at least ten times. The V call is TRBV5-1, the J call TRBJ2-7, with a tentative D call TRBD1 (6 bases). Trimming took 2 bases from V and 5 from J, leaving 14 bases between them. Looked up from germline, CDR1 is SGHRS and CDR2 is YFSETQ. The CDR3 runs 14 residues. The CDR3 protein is CASSFKQGKDEQYF. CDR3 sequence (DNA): TGCGCCAGCAGCTTCAAACAGGGAAAAGACGAGCAGTACTTC. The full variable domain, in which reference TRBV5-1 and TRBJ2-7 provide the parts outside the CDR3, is KAGVTQTPRYLIKTRGQQVTLSCSPISGHRSVSWYQQTPGQGLQFLFEYFSETQRNKGNFPGRFSGRQFSNSRSEMNVSTLELGDSALYLCASSFKQGKDEQYFGPGTRLTVT.

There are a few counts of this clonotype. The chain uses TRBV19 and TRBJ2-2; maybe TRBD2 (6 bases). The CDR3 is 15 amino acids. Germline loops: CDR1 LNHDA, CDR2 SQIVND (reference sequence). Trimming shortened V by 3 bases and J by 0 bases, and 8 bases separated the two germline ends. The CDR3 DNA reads TGTGCCAGTAGTATGGGACTCCCGAACACCGGGGAGCTGTTTTTT. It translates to CASSMGLPNTGELFF.

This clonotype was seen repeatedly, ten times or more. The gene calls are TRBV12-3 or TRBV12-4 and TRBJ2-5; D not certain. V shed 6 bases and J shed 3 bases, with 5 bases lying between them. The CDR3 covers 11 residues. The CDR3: CASSFEETQYF. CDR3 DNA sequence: TGTGCCAGCAGCTTTGAAGAGACCCAGTACTTC.

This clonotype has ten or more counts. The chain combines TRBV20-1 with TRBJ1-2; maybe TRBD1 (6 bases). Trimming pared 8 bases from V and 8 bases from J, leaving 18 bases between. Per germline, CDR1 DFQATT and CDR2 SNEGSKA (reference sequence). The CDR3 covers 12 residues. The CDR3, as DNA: TGCAGTCAAAGCGGGTGGCAGGGGGGCTACACCTTC. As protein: CSQSGWQGGYTF.

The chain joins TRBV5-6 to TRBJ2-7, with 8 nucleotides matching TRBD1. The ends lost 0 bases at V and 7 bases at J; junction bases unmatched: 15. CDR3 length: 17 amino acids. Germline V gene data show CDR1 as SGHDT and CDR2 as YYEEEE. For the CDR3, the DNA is TGTGCCAGCAGCTTGGACAGGGGGTGGGTCCCTTCGAAGGAGCAGTACGTC. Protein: CASSLDRGWVPSKEQYV.

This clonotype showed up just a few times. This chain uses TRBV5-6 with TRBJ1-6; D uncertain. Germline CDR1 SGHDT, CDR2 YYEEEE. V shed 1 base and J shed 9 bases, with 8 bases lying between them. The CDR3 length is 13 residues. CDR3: CASSLQAASPLHF. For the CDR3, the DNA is TGTGCCAGCAGCTTGCAGGCAGCTTCACCCCTCCACTTT.

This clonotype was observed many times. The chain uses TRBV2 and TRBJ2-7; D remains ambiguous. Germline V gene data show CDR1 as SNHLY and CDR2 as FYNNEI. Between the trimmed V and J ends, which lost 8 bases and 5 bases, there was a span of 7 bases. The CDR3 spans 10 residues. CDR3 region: CASANNEQYF. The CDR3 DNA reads TGTGCCAGCGCGAACAACGAGCAGTACTTC.